The clone carrying this T cell receptor (beta chain) was picked up many times. Its antigen is not identified. This sample was included in a study of neurological immune-mediated disorders. J gave up 4 bases and V 2 bases, and 5 bases lay outside the gene matches. There are 15 residues in the CDR3. CDR1 and CDR2 from the germline V gene are SGHDN and FVKESK. cDNA was made by 5'RACE with 10-nucleotide random UMIs. TCRdb called the 5' RACE reads again in MiXCR, with one record for every CDR3 protein. The sample has 50,000 to 65,000 distinct CDR3 sequences; approximately 3.8% are singletons. The unsorted libraries originated from 2 million PBMCs that had been stored at -80 C. Study-level points and caveats: Patients with HTLV-1-associated myelopathy showed the most TCR clonal expansion. Those with multiple sclerosis showed the least, falling below healthy controls. No CDR3 amino acid sequences were shared by expanded clones across subjects, suggesting private repertoires in all groups.

The sequenced material came from PBMCs. This TCR derives from a man aged 30 to 39 with multiple sclerosis. The chain links TRBV14 to TRBJ2-1; 7 nucleotides match TRBD1. CDR3 sequence reads: CASSQHPGGYNEQFF. In DNA, the CDR3 is TGTGCCAGCAGCCAACATCCAGGGGGATACAATGAGCAGTTCTTC.